Each of the 27 T cell receptor beta chains below was sequenced from the same sample in a study of CD8 T cells in ankylosing spondylitis. TCRdb ran MiXCR on the 5' RACE reads and lists one entry per CDR3 protein. This table holds approximately 300,000 distinct CDR3 sequences, roughly 20% found once. The sample consisted of blood, either unsorted or a sorted T cell fraction (not recorded which). Source of these receptors: a female donor with ankylosing spondylitis or in good health (not recorded which).

This clonotype was counted between two and nine times. The chain uses TRBV30 and TRBJ1-1; D call uncertain. CDR1 is GTSNPN, CDR2 SVGIG, per germline (reference sequence). CDR3 length: 14 amino acids. The V end lost 0 bases, the J end lost 3 bases, and 11 bases lay between the germline ends. CDR3 sequence reads: CAWSVTISDTEAFF. The DNA for the CDR3 is TGTGCCTGGAGTGTAACTATCAGCGACACTGAAGCTTTCTTT.

The sample holds a few counts of this clonotype. The gene calls are TRBV12-3 or TRBV12-4 and TRBJ2-7; no clear D gene. V lost 6 bases to trimming and J lost 1 base, with 13 bases between them. This CDR3 is 14 amino acids long. The CDR3 reads CASSPVRSSYEQYF. The CDR3 nucleotides are TGTGCCAGCAGCCCCGTGAGGAGTTCCTACGAGCAGTACTTC.

The chain has TRBV12-3 or TRBV12-4 and TRBJ2-1, with 9 bases aligning to TRBD2. The V and J ends lost 5 bases and 3 bases, in that order; junction bases with no gene match: 8. The CDR3 consists of 16 residues. The CDR3, as DNA: TGTGCCAGCAGTACCCACCTAGCGGGGCGCTACAATGAGCAGTTCTTC. Translating gives CASSTHLAGRYNEQFF.

The chain is built from TRBV5-1 and TRBJ1-3; D not resolved. The CDR3 totals 13 residues. V was pared by 5 bases and J by 0 bases, with 6 bases between. CDR1 is SGHRS, CDR2 YFSETQ, per germline. This chain's CDR3 is CASSPLSGNTIYF. In DNA, the CDR3 is TGCGCCAGCAGTCCCCTCTCTGGAAACACCATATATTTT.

The genes are TRBV12-3 or TRBV12-4 and TRBJ1-5; 7 bases are shared with TRBD1. This CDR3 contains 15 residues. V lost 4 bases, J lost 1 base, and 4 bases stayed unmatched. This chain's CDR3 is CASSSRQGSNQPQHF. The CDR3 bases are TGTGCCAGCAGTTCCCGACAGGGCAGCAATCAGCCCCAGCATTTT.

The rearrangement links TRBV20-1 to TRBJ2-7, with D hard to call. The V end was cut by 0 bases, the J end by 2 bases, with 14 bases between. Germline V CDR1 and CDR2: DFQATT, SNEGSKA (reference sequence). The CDR3 is made up of 15 amino acids. In DNA, the CDR3 is TGCAGTGCTAGAGATTCTACTGTGGGGACCTACGAGCAGTACTTC. It specifies CSARDSTVGTYEQYF.

This clonotype showed up many times. The genes are TRBV7-2 and TRBJ2-1; no clear D gene. Germline lookup yields CDR1 SGHTA and CDR2 FQGNSA. The CDR3 totals 12 residues. Trimming removed 5 bases at V and 3 bases at J, with 5 bases between. The DNA for the CDR3 is TGTGCCAGCAGCCTGGTCTACAATGAGCAGTTCTTC. Its protein is CASSLVYNEQFF.

The chain combines TRBV20-1 with TRBJ2-2; a possible D gene is TRBD2 (5 bases). Between the trimmed V and J ends, which lost 1 base and 4 bases, there was a span of 13 bases. Per germline, CDR1 DFQATT and CDR2 SNEGSKA (reference sequence). The CDR3 covers 15 residues. CDR3 nucleotides: TGCAGTGCTAGAGCTGAGGGCTGGGGCACCGGGGAGCTGTTTTTT. Translation: CSARAEGWGTGELFF.

The chain joins TRBV28 to TRBJ2-7; 9 nucleotides match TRBD1. CDR3 length: 17 amino acids. The V gene end was trimmed by 2 bases and the J gene end by 1 base; junction bases not matched to a gene: 9. CDR1 MDHEN and CDR2 SYDVKM come from the germline V gene. DNA for the CDR3: TGTGCCAGCAGTTTAGTGGGACAGGGAGAGGAATCCTACGAGCAGTACTTC. Translating it yields CASSLVGQGEESYEQYF.

This clonotype was recorded at least ten times. The chain joins TRBV6-1 to TRBJ1-4, with no clear D. CDR1 MNHNS and CDR2 SASEGT come from the germline V gene. Trimming shortened V by 6 bases and J by 0 bases, and 5 bases separated the two germline ends. The CDR3 consists of 13 residues. CDR3 protein: CASRGATNEKLFF. CDR3 DNA sequence: TGTGCCAGCAGAGGAGCAACTAATGAAAAACTGTTTTTT.

V is TRBV20-1 and J is TRBJ2-2, with D unresolved. Trimming cost V 0 bases and J 4 bases, with 15 bases left between them. Germline CDR1 is DFQATT and CDR2 is SNEGSKA (reference sequence). The CDR3 runs 16 residues. The CDR3 loop reads CSARDRVGQPTGELFF. As DNA, the CDR3 is TGCAGTGCTAGAGATCGAGTGGGCCAGCCCACCGGGGAGCTGTTTTTT.

This clonotype was detected only a few times. CDR3 loop: CSARDPKTSVYNEQFF. The DNA of the CDR3 is TGCAGTGCTAGAGATCCAAAGACTAGCGTCTACAATGAGCAGTTCTTC. This chain connects TRBV20-1 to TRBJ2-1; the match to TRBD2 covers 8 bases. V lost 0 bases to trimming and J lost 3 bases; unmatched junction nucleotides: 7. Germline CDR1 DFQATT, CDR2 SNEGSKA (reference sequence). The CDR3 spans 16 residues.

The chain is built from TRBV9 and TRBJ1-1; weak D call: TRBD1 (5 bases). Per the germline V gene, CDR1 is SGDLS and CDR2 is YYNGEE. This CDR3 has 14 residues. V was shortened by 2 bases and J by 3 bases, with 11 bases between the two germline ends. CDR3 DNA: TGTGCCAGCAGCGTTGGGGGTAGGGACACTGAAGCTTTCTTT. Its translation: CASSVGGRDTEAFF.

The chain joins TRBV4-3 to TRBJ1-1; the D gene is possibly TRBD1 (6 bases). The V gene lost 3 bases and the J gene lost 7 bases, with 27 bases spanning the gap. The CDR3 extends over 18 amino acids. Germline V CDR1 and CDR2: LGHNA, YSLEER. CDR3 amino acids: CASSQGTGSYGQSNEAFF. The CDR3 bases are TGCGCCAGCAGCCAGGGTACAGGGTCCTACGGGCAATCAAATGAAGCTTTCTTT.

The genes are TRBV25-1 and TRBJ2-4; weak D call: TRBD2 (6 bases). The CDR3 totals 13 residues. CDR1 MGHDK and CDR2 SYGVNS come from the germline V gene. Trimming stripped 2 bases from V and 7 bases from J, with 9 bases between. The CDR3: CASSERRGNIQYF. As DNA, the CDR3 is TGTGCCAGCAGTGAAAGACGGGGGAACATTCAGTACTTC.

This clonotype was detected a few times. CDR3 DNA sequence: TGTGCCAGCAGCAACAGGGTGGGCTCACCCCTCCACTTT. Translation: CASSNRVGSPLHF. The J gene is TRBJ1-6, the V gene TRBV12-3 or TRBV12-4, with D possibly being TRBD1 (6 bases). The length of the CDR3 is 13 residues. V lost 6 bases, J lost 10 bases, and 13 bases lay in between.

The gene calls are TRBV5-6 and TRBJ1-1; D might be TRBD1 (6 bases). With 1 base removed from V and 4 bases from J, the gap between germline ends came to 17 bases. CDR3 length: 16 residues. In germline, CDR1 is SGHDT, CDR2 YYEEEE. DNA for the CDR3: TGTGCCAGCAGCTTGTACGTAACAGGGTGGAGCACTGAAGCTTTCTTT. It encodes CASSLYVTGWSTEAFF.

The chain has TRBV7-2 and TRBJ1-1; TRBD1 agrees at 8 bases. V lost 5 bases, J lost 1 base, and 9 bases stayed unmatched. Germline CDR1 is SGHTA and CDR2 is FQGNSA. CDR3 length: 16 amino acids. CDR3 loop: CASSRRHGTGNTEAFF. The CDR3 nucleotides read TGTGCCAGCAGCCGACGGCACGGGACAGGGAACACTGAAGCTTTCTTT. The full variable domain, in which reference TRBV7-2 and TRBJ1-1 provide the parts outside the CDR3, is GAGVSQSPSNKVTEKGKDVELRCDPISGHTALYWYRQSLGQGLEFLIYFQGNSAPDKSGLPSDRFSAERTGGSVSTLTIQRTQQEDSAVYLCASSRRHGTGNTEAFFGQGTRLTVV.

The chain joins TRBV10-1 to TRBJ2-5, with D perhaps matching TRBD1 (5 bases). The V end was cut by 7 bases, the J end by 1 base, with 10 bases between. Germline V gene data show CDR1 as WNHNN and CDR2 as SYGVQD (reference sequence). CDR3 length equals 13 residues. The CDR3 protein is CASNGHVQETQYF. CDR3 nucleotides: TGCGCCAGCAATGGACACGTCCAAGAGACCCAGTACTTC.

The chain joins TRBV28 to TRBJ2-7; no clear D gene. Germline CDR1 and CDR2: MDHEN and SYDVKM. The CDR3 is 13 amino acids. Deletions cut 3 bases from V and 9 bases from J, with 15 bases between. The CDR3 region has the DNA TGTGCCAGCAGTTTTGACACTCCGATAGGGCAGTACTTC. Its translation is CASSFDTPIGQYF. Drawing the rest from reference TRBV28 and TRBJ2-7, the complete variable domain is DVKVTQSSRYLVKRTGEKVFLECVQDMDHENMFWYRQDPGLGLRLIYFSYDVKMKEKGDIPEGYSVSREKKERFSLILESASTNQTSMYLCASSFDTPIGQYFGPGTRLTVT.

This sequence joins TRBV15 and TRBJ2-3; D gene unclear. Germline assignment: CDR1 LNHNV and CDR2 YYDKDF (reference sequence). Trimming removed 4 bases from V and 2 bases from J, with 10 bases in between. The length of the CDR3 is 14 residues. The CDR3 DNA reads TGTGCCACCAGCACGCGTATCTTCACAGATACGCAGTATTTT. Translating it yields CATSTRIFTDTQYF. Full variable domain (remainder filled in from reference TRBV15 and TRBJ2-3): DAMVIQNPRYQVTQFGKPVTLSCSQTLNHNVMYWYQQKSSQAPKLLFHYYDKDFNNEADTPDNFQSRRPNTSFCFLDIRSPGLGDTAMYLCATSTRIFTDTQYFGPGTRLTVL.

The CDR3, as DNA: TGCGCCAGCAGCCCGGATGGGGATAGCACAGATACGCAGTATTTT. Protein product: CASSPDGDSTDTQYF. The chain recombines TRBV5-1 with TRBJ2-3; D is ambiguous. V was pared by 4 bases and J by 0 bases, with 12 bases between. Germline V gene lookup returns CDR1 SGHRS and CDR2 YFSETQ. The CDR3 is 15 amino acids.

This clonotype was observed a few times. The chain recombines TRBV6-4 with TRBJ2-1; tentative D call: TRBD2 (6 bases). The CDR3 has 15 amino acids. V dropped 10 bases and J dropped 1 base, with 17 bases sitting between them. Germline CDR1 MRHNA, CDR2 SNTAGT. The CDR3 DNA reads TGTGCCACCTCCCTTCGGGACTCGTCCTACAATGAGCAGTTCTTC. Translated: CATSLRDSSYNEQFF.

The chain has TRBV27 and TRBJ2-4; 7 bases align to TRBD1. This CDR3 spans 15 amino acids. The junction had 4 bases not matched to a gene; V was cut back by 4 bases and J by 1 base. Germline V gene lookup returns CDR1 MNHEY and CDR2 SMNVEV (reference sequence). Written as DNA, the CDR3 is TGTGCCAGCAGTTCCCAACAGGGGGCCAAAAACATTCAGTACTTC. The encoded protein is CASSSQQGAKNIQYF.

The chain recombines TRBV6-5 with TRBJ2-1; 7 bases agree with TRBD2. CDR1 MNHEY and CDR2 SVGAGI come from the germline V gene. CDR3 size: 14 residues. The V gene end was trimmed by 2 bases and the J gene end by 10 bases; junction bases not matched to a gene: 8. CDR3 amino acids: CASSYGGEGGEQFF. The CDR3 bases are TGTGCCAGCAGTTACGGGGGGGAGGGAGGCGAGCAGTTCTTC.

This clonotype was counted many times. The chain's CDR3 is CASSMASGITYNEQFF. The CDR3, as DNA: TGTGCCAGCAGCATGGCTAGCGGGATTACCTACAATGAGCAGTTCTTC. The rearrangement links TRBV3-1 to TRBJ2-1, with TRBD2 matching over 9 bases. CDR3 length equals 16 residues. CDR1 is LGHDT and CDR2 is YNNKEL in the germline V gene (reference sequence). After removal of 5 bases from V and 2 bases from J, the junction contained 7 bases not matched to a gene.

This clonotype was observed a handful of times. The chain joins TRBV28 to TRBJ2-7, with D perhaps matching TRBD2 (6 bases). V lost 3 bases, J lost 3 bases, and 24 bases lay in between. CDR3 size: 18 residues. Germline V lookup: CDR1 MDHEN, CDR2 SYDVKM. CDR3 region: CASSFRQGLRVSFYEQYF. As DNA, the CDR3 is TGTGCCAGCAGTTTCAGGCAGGGACTCCGGGTTTCCTTCTACGAGCAGTACTTC.